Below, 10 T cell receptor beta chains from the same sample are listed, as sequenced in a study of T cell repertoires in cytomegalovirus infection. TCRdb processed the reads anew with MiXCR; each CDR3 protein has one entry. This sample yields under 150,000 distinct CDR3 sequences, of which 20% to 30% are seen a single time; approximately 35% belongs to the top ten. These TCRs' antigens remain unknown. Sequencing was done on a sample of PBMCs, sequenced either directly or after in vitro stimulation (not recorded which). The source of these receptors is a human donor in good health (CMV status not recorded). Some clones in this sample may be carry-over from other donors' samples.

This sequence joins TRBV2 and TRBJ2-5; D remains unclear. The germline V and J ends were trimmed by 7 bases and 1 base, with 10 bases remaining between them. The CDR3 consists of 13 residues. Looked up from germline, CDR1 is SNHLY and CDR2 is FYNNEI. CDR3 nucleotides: TGTGCCAGCATGTTAGTTCTCCAAGAGACCCAGTACTTC. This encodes CASMLVLQETQYF.

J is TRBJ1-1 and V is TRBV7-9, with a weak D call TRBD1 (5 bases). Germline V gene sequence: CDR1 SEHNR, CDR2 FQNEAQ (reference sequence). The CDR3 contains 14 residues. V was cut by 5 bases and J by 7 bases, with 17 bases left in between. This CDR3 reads CASSPRVGGGEAFF. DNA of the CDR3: TGTGCCAGCAGCCCCCGGGTGGGGGGGGGTGAAGCTTTCTTT.

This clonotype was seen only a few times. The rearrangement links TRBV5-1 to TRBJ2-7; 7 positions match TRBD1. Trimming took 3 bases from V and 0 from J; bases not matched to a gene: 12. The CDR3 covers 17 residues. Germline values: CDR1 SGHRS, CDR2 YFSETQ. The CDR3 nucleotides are TGCGCCAGCAGCTCAAACTTACAGGGGATGGGCTCCTACGAGCAGTACTTC. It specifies CASSSNLQGMGSYEQYF.

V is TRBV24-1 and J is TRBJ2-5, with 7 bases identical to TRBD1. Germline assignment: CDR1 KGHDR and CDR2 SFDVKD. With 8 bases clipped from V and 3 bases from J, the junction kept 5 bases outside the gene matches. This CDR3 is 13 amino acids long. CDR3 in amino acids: CATKRTGEETQYF. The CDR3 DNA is TGTGCCACCAAGAGGACAGGCGAAGAGACCCAGTACTTC.

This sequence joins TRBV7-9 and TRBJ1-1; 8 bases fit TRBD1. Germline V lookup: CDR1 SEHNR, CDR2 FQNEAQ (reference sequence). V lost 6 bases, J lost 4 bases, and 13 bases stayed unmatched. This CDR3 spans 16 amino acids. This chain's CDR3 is CASSLTGTGVGTEAFF. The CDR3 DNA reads TGTGCCAGCAGTTTAACCGGGACAGGCGTCGGCACTGAAGCTTTCTTT.

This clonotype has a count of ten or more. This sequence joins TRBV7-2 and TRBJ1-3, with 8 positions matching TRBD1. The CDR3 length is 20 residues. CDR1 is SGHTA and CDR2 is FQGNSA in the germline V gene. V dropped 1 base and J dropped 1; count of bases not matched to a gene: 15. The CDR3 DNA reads TGTGCCAGCAGCTTAGGGCTTGGACAGGGACACCACGATTCTGGAAACACCATATATTTT. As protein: CASSLGLGQGHHDSGNTIYF.

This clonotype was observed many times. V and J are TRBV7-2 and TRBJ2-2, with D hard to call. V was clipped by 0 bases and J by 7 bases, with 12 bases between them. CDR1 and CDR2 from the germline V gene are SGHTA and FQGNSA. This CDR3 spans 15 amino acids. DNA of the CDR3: TGTGCCAGCAGCTTAGCCGGGCCCTTGGGCGGGGAGCTGTTTTTT. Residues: CASSLAGPLGGELFF.

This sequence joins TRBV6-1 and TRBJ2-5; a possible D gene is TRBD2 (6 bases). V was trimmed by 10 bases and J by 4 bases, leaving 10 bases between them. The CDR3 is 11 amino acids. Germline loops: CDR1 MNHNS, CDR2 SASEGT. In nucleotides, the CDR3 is TGTGCCACCGGGGGAGGAGAGACCCAGTACTTC. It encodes CATGGGETQYF.

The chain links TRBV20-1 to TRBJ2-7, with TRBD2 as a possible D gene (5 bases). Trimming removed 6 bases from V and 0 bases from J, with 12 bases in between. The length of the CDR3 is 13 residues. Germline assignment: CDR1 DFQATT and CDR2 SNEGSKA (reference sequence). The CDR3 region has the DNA TGCAGTGCAAACCCGGGAAACTCCTACGAGCAGTACTTC. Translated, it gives CSANPGNSYEQYF.

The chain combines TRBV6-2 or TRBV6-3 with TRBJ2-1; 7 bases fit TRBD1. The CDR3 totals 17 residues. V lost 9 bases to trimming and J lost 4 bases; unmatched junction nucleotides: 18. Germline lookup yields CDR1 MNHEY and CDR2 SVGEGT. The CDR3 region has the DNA TGTGCCAGTGAGGGACAGACCCTTGAGAGAGATTACAATGAGCAGTTCTTC. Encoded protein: CASEGQTLERDYNEQFF.